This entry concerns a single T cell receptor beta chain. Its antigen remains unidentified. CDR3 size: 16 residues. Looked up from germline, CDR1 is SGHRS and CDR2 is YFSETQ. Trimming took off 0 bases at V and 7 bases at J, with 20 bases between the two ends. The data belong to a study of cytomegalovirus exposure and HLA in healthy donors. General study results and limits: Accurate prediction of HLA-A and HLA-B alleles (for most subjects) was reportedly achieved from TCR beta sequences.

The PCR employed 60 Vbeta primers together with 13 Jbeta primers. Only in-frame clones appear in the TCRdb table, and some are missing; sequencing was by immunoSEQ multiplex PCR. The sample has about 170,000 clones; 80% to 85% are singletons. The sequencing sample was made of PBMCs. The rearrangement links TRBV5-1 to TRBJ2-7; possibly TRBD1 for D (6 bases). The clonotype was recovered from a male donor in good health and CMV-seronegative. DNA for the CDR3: TGCGCCAGCAGCTTGGCCGGGACACTCCTATTACGTGAGCAGTACTTC. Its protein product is CASSLAGTLLLREQYF.